This T cell receptor beta chain was captured by sequencing in a study of blood T cell repertoires in COVID-19. Overall study: COVID-19 samples, acute and convalescent, were from the United States, Italy and Spain.

This CDR3 is 12 amino acids long. Germline V gene lookup returns CDR1 LGHNT and CDR2 FRNRAP. V lost 6 bases and J 12 bases, leaving 15 bases between the germline ends. Method: immunoSEQ multiplex PCR; TCRdb's copy keeps in-frame clones and lacks some. The data show 150,000 to 200,000 clones, approximately 90% seen once. The clonotype was recovered from a woman aged 18-29 years who had recovered from COVID-19. Sequenced input: PBMCs or T cells enriched from blood (not recorded which). The rearrangement uses TRBV12-5 and TRBJ2-1; tentatively, D is TRBD2 (6 bases). CDR3 protein: CASGEGLTGQFF. The CDR3 DNA reads TGTGCTAGTGGGGAGGGCCTCACGGGGCAGTTCTTC.